This T cell receptor beta chain stems from a study of blood T cell repertoires in COVID-19 (dated by TCRdb to the early 2020s). Study-wide context: Collaborator samples came from the United States, Italy and Spain and covered acute and convalescent phases of COVID-19. The prospective study material was composed of cDNA or gDNA derived from T cells, B-cell-depleted T cells, or PBMCs. The dataset comprised deeply sampled blood TCRbeta repertoires from subjects exposed to, actively infected with, or recovered from COVID-19. The repertoires were released in a freely available public database intended as a resource for research on the immune response to SARS-CoV-2. Samples came from the ongoing ImmuneRACE study (first 160 participants) plus 1,254 subjects from 6 global collaborators. Nearly every sample came with metadata listing a de-identified subject ID, COVID-19 status, age in years and sex. Where HLA class I and class II types were available, the types were taken from metadata supplied by the sample provider, not from assay-based typing. General conclusions and limits of the study: Clinical and demographic metadata were provided uncurated, with the amount varying by source and participant.

Each collaborating institution followed its own protocols to collect whole blood in K2EDTA tubes. For TCRbeta analysis, collaborators shipped samples as frozen whole blood, isolated PBMCs, or DNA extracted from either of those sample types. TCRbeta CDR3 regions were amplified from genomic DNA by means of the immunoSEQ Assay, a bias-controlled multiplex PCR. Turning to the authors' computational methods: Within the assay, amplification of reference gene primers was used to estimate how many nucleated cells each sample contained. To quantify the absolute abundance of each unique TCRbeta CDR3 rearrangement, sequence reads were collapsed and filtered. For each sample, productive Simpson clonality was calculated as the square root of Simpson's diversity index across productive rearrangements. TCRdb re-hosts the immuneACCESS table, in-frame sequences only. Its copies lack some clones; in the studies checked, an unresolved V gene accounts for under half of them, and the cause for the rest is not known. V and J calls and clone size come straight from that table; D and trimming were deduced from the DNA. The sample contains about 180,000 clones, 70% to 90% of them found a single time. The ten largest clones represent 2.5% to 3.5% of the sample.

V gives up 5 bases and J gives up 2 bases, and the segment between their germline ends measures 21 bases. CDR1 SEHNR and CDR2 FQNEAQ were looked up in the germline V gene (reference sequence). The CDR3 holds 17 amino acids from the cysteine to the phenylalanine. Solely the CDR3 DNA is kept, with 51 bases framed from the first base. Points on this clone: Its binding antigen is unknown. Base qualities were left out, and no much larger clone turns up one base away.

The TCR comes from a man aged 55 to 70 with acute or convalescent COVID-19. The sequence is built from TRBV7-9 and TRBJ1-2; the D gene is perhaps TRBD1, on 6 matching bases. Sequenced sample: peripheral blood. The CDR3 here reads CASSPLLKDRLNYGYTF. The base sequence is TGTGCCAGCAGCCCCTTACTCAAGGACAGACTCAACTATGGCTACACCTTC. The variable domain in full, with residues beyond the CDR3 obtained from the reference TRBV7-9 and TRBJ1-2 genes, is DTGVSQNPRHKITKRGQNVTFRCDPISEHNRLYWYRQTLGQGPEFLTYFQNEAQLEKSRLLSDRFSAERPKGSFSTLEIQRTEQGDSAMYLCASSPLLKDRLNYGYTFGSGTRLTVV.